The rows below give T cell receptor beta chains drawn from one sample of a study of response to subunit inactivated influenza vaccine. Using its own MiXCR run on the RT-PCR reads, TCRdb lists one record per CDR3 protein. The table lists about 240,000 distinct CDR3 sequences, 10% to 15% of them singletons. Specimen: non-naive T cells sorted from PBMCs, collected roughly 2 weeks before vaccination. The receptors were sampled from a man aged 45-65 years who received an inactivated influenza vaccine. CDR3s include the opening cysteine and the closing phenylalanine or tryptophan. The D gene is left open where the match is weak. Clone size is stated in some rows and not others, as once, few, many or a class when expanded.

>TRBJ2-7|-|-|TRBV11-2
TGTGCCAGCAGCTTAGATTGGGGTCCCTACGAGCAGTACTTC
CASSLDWGPYEQYF
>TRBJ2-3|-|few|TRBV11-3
TGTGCCAGCTCTCGGGAGAGCACAGATACGCAGTATTTT
CASSRESTDTQYF
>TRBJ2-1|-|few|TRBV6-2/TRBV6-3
TGTGCCAGCACGAGGAACAATGAGCAGTTCTTC
CASTRNNEQFF
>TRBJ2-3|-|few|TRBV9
TGTGCCAGCAGCGTAGAGGGCATCACAGATACGCAGTATTTT
CASSVEGITDTQYF
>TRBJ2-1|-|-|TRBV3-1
TGTGCCAGCAGCCCCTCGAGGGCCTCCAATGAGCAGTTCTTC
CASSPSRASNEQFF
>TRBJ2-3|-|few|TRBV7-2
TGTGCCAGCAGGGGAGTTTGGATAGATACGCAGTATTTT
CASRGVWIDTQYF
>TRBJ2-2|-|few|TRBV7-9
TGTGCCAGCAGCTTATTTAGGATGCGGACCGGGGAGCTGTTTTTT
CASSLFRMRTGELFF
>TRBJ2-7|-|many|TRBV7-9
TGTGCCAGCAGCTTAGCGATTCTGGCGGAGCAGTACTTC
CASSLAILAEQYF
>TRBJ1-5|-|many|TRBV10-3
TGTGCCACCGCGTTTGAACAGGGTCAGCCCCAGCATTTT
CATAFEQGQPQHF
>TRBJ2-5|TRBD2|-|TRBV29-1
TGCAGCGTTGAAGGAGCGGGATGGGGGGAGACCCAGTACTTC
CSVEGAGWGETQYF
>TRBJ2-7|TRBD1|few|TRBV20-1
TGCAGTGCTCCCGACCCGGACAGGGTCTCCTACGAGCAGTACTTC
CSAPDPDRVSYEQYF
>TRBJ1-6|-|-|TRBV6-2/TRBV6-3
TGTGCCAGCAGTTACGGGTCAGAAATTAATTCACCCCTCCACTTT
CASSYGSEINSPLHF
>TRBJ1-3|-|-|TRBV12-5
TGTGCTAGTGCCGGGCCTGGAAACACCATATATTTT
CASAGPGNTIYF
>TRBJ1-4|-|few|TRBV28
TGTGCCAGCAGCCCCGCACCGGGGAGAGAAAAACTGTTTTTT
CASSPAPGREKLFF
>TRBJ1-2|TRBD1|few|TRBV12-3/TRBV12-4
TGTGCCAGCAGAACCGGACAGGTTTATGGCTACACCTTC
CASRTGQVYGYTF
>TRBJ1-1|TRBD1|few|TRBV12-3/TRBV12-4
TGTGCCAGCAGTCTCAAAGGGGGCGGTCGGATGAACACTGAAGCTTTCTTT
CASSLKGGGRMNTEAFF
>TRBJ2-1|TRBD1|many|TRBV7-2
TGTGCCAGCAGAATGGGCCTGCAGGGGGTTAATGAGCAGTTCTTC
CASRMGLQGVNEQFF
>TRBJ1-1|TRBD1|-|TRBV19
TGTGCCAGTAGCCCATTGGGACAGGGGATCGAGAAAGCTTTCTTT
CASSPLGQGIEKAFF
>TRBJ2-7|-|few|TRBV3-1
TGTGCCAGCAGCAACACCCCCGGGGGCGAGCAGTACTTC
CASSNTPGGEQYF
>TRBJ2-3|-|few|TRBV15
TGTGCCACCAGCTCCCGACTAGCAGGGGGCACAGATACGCAGTATTTT
CATSSRLAGGTDTQYF
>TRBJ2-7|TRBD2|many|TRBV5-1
TGCGCCAGCAGCTTGGGACTAGCGGGGGGATTGGAGCAGTACTTC
CASSLGLAGGLEQYF
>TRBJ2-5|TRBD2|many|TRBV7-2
TGTGCCAGCAGCTTAGCGCCGACTAGCGGGGGGGGGACCCAGTACTTC
CASSLAPTSGGGTQYF
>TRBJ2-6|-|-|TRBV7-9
TGTGCCAGCTCTGTTAGTGGAGTAGCTGGGGCCAACGTCCTGACTTTC
CASSVSGVAGANVLTF
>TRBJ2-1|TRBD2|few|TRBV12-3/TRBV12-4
TGTGCCAGCAGTCTATCGTCGGGGGGTGTTAACAATGAGCAGTTCTTC
CASSLSSGGVNNEQFF
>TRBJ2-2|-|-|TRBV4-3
TGCGCCAGCAGCCGGGGCACAGGGGGAGGGACGAACACCGGGGAGCTGTTTTTT
CASSRGTGGGTNTGELFF
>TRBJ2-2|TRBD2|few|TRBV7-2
TGTGCCAGCACTGTCGGGGGGGCGGAGACCGGGGAGCTGTTTTTT
CASTVGGAETGELFF
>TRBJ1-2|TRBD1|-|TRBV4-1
TGCGCCAGCAGCCAGCAACAGGGGTTTTCGCACTATGGCTACACCTTC
CASSQQQGFSHYGYTF
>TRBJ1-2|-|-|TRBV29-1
TGCAGCGTTGACTCTCGGACTAACTATGGCTACACCTTC
CSVDSRTNYGYTF
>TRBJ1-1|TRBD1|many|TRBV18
TGTGCCAGCTCAGCCTCAGGGGGCTGGAACACTGAAGCTTTCTTT
CASSASGGWNTEAFF
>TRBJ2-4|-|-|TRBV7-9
TGTGCCAGCAGCTTAGAACTAGCCAAAAACATTCAGTACTTC
CASSLELAKNIQYF
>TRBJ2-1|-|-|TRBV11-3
TGTGCCAGCAGCTTAGACGCCTCTTATAATGAGCAGTTCTTC
CASSLDASYNEQFF
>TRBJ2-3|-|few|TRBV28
TGTGCCAGCAGTTTAAGCCGGTGGGGAACGGGGAGCACAGATACGCAGTATTTT
CASSLSRWGTGSTDTQYF
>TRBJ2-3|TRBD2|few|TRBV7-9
TGTGCCAGCAGCTTACCGCGAGCGGGAGGGCCAACAGATACGCAGTATTTT
CASSLPRAGGPTDTQYF
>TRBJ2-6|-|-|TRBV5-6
TGTGCCAGCAGCTTGTTCCAGGGTCTCTCTGGGGCCAACGTCCTGACTTTC
CASSLFQGLSGANVLTF
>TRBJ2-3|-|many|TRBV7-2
TGTGCCAGCAGCTGGGGCCTCACAGATACGCAGTATTTT
CASSWGLTDTQYF
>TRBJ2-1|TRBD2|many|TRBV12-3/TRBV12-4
TGTGCCACCCGACTAGCGGGGGGGCCAGATGAGCAGTTCTTC
CATRLAGGPDEQFF
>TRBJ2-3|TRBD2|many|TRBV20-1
TGCAGTGCTAGAGATCTCCGTGGGAGGGCCGGTTATACGCAGTATTTT
CSARDLRGRAGYTQYF
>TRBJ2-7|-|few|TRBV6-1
TGTGCCAGCAGCGACCCATCCTACGAGCAGTACTTC
CASSDPSYEQYF
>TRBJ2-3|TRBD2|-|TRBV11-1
TGTGCCAGCAGCTCCCCACCTGGCGTAGCGGGGGGTGGAGATACGCAGTATTTT
CASSSPPGVAGGGDTQYF
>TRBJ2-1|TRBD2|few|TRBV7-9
TGTGCCAGCAGCCCACCTAGCGGGCTACTCAATGAGCAGTTCTTC
CASSPPSGLLNEQFF